This T cell receptor (beta chain) is drawn from a study of beta chain features in type 1 diabetes. Study findings and constraints: Across all four CD4+ subsets, people with type 1 diabetes showed modestly shorter TCRB CDR3s. Equally in patients and controls, PCR might preferentially amplify shorter templates.

The CDR3 totals 12 residues. V lost 2 bases to trimming and J lost 4 bases, with 4 bases between them. Germline lookup yields CDR1 SGDLS and CDR2 YYNGEE. This clone showed up many times. Its antigen is not identified. Additional DNA sequences in this sample encode the identical CDR3. cDNA synthesis used the whole RNA isolate, giving expressed TCRB sequences. The repertoire was sequenced with immunoSEQ multiplex PCR; TCRdb's copy has only in-frame clones and lacks some. This table has about 390,000 clones, 9.6% appearing once. CD45RO/CCR7/CD25/CD127/CD95/CD27 separated CD4+ naive, central memory, regulatory and stem cell-like memory cells by sorting.

The specimen was central memory CD4+ T cells from blood. The TCR originated in a man aged 25-45 years with type 1 diabetes. This chain joins TRBV9 and TRBJ2-1, with no clear D. The CDR3 here is CASSVGYNEQFF. Here the CDR3 DNA reads TGTGCCAGCAGCGTCGGATACAATGAGCAGTTCTTC.